This TCR beta chain was found in a study of CD8 T cells in Susac syndrome. Study-level points and caveats: No clonal expansion appeared among CD4+ T cells in Susac patients.

TCR beta was sequenced from blood CD8+ and CD4+ T cells. Negative isolation yielded CD4+ and CD8+ T cells, and FACS enriched TEMRA cells. cDNA came from around 0.5 to 1 ug RNA primed by random hexamers. TCR beta CDR3 was amplified by immunoSEQ covering 54 Vbeta and 13 Jbeta. Via MiXCR, TCRdb re-called the immunoSEQ multiplex PCR reads, giving one row per CDR3 protein. The sample includes roughly 250,000 distinct CDR3 sequences, approximately 95% of them seen just once. Turning to this clonotype: Its antigen remains unidentified.

Germline CDR1 GTSNPN, CDR2 SVGIG (reference sequence). Trimming stripped 0 bases from V and 5 bases from J, with 5 bases between. This CDR3 has 11 amino acids. Sequencing was performed on CD4+ T cells from PBMCs. The sequence was collected from a human donor with Susac syndrome. The gene calls are TRBV30 and TRBJ2-7; D ambiguous. CDR3 nucleotide sequence: TGTGCCTGGAGTGTTTTAGACGAGCAGTACTTC. It translates to CAWSVLDEQYF.